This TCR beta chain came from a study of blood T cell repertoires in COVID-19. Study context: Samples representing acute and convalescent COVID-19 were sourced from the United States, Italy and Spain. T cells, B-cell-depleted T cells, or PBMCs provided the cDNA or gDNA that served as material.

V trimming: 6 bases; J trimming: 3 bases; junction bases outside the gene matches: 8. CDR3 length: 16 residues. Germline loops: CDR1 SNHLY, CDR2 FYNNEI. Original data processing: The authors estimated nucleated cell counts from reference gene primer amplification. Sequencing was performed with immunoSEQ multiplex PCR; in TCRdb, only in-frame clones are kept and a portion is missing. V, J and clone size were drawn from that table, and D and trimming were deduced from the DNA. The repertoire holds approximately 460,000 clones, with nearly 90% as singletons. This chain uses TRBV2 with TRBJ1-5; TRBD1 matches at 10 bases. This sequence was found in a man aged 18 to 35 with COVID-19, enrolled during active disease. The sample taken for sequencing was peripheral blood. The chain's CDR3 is CASRAGTGVVNQPQHF. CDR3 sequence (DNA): TGTGCCAGCAGAGCCGGGACAGGGGTTGTCAATCAGCCCCAGCATTTT.